One and the same sample provided the 8 T cell receptor beta chains below, sequenced in a study of blood T cells in healthy people across ages. The authors ran a second PCR of 7 to 11 cycles using a sample-barcoded 5' primer and a J-beta primer mix. TCRdb re-derived calls from the 5' RACE reads in MiXCR, one entry per CDR3 protein. The table has approximately 780,000 distinct CDR3 sequences, roughly 25% seen once; the top ten hold 3%. These data also formed part of another study, on T cells of mothers and their children.

Sequenced input: blood. Receptor source: a boy younger than 18 in good health.

The chain has TRBV5-5 and TRBJ2-1; 7 bases fit TRBD1. The CDR3 spans 16 residues. V trimming: 5 bases; J trimming: 0 bases; junction bases outside the gene matches: 8. Germline CDR1 reads SGHKS; CDR2 reads YYEKEE (reference sequence). CDR3 residues: CASRAPGQSSYNEQFF. The CDR3 DNA sequence: TGTGCCAGCAGGGCTCCGGGACAGAGCTCCTACAATGAGCAGTTCTTC.

This clonotype was picked up a small number of times. The chain carries TRBV6-1 and TRBJ2-7; D is perhaps TRBD2 (7 bases). This CDR3 has 15 residues. From germline, CDR1 is MNHNS and CDR2 SASEGT. Trimming pared 1 base from V and 4 bases from J, leaving 14 bases between. The CDR3 spells CASSEGGGGGYEQYF. The CDR3 DNA sequence: TGTGCCAGCAGTGAAGGTGGGGGCGGGGGTTACGAGCAGTACTTC.

This sequence joins TRBV5-1 and TRBJ2-1, with D possibly being TRBD1 (5 bases). CDR3 size: 16 residues. Germline assignment: CDR1 SGHRS and CDR2 YFSETQ. V was shortened by 4 bases and J by 0 bases, with 14 bases between the two germline ends. The CDR3 DNA reads TGCGCCAGCAGCGTGGGGCCGGTTAGCTCCTACAATGAGCAGTTCTTC. This codes for CASSVGPVSSYNEQFF.

This clonotype was observed a few times. This chain joins TRBV7-2 and TRBJ2-1; 8 nucleotides align to TRBD2. The CDR3 totals 14 residues. With 3 bases clipped from V and 6 bases from J, the junction kept 4 bases outside the gene matches. Germline CDR1 reads SGHTA; CDR2 reads FQGNSA. CDR3 loop: CASSFGTRSNEQFF. The DNA of the CDR3 is TGTGCCAGCAGCTTCGGGACTAGGAGCAATGAGCAGTTCTTC.

In this sample, this clonotype turned up a few times. This sequence joins TRBV11-3 and TRBJ2-2, with D unclear. This CDR3 has 13 residues. Germline V gene lookup returns CDR1 SGHNT and CDR2 YENEEA. Between the trimmed V and J ends, which lost 3 bases and 5 bases, there was a span of 7 bases. The CDR3 here is CASSFYLTGELFF. The CDR3 nucleotides read TGTGCCAGCAGCTTCTACCTAACCGGGGAGCTGTTTTTT. Variable domain in full (rest from reference TRBV11-3 and TRBJ2-2): EAGVVQSPRYKIIEKKQPVAFWCNPISGHNTLYWYLQNLGQGPELLIRYENEEAVDDSQLPKDRFSAERLKGVDSTLKIQPAELGDSAVYLCASSFYLTGELFFGEGSRLTVL.

The DNA of the CDR3 is TGTGCCATAAAGGGAGGGTCCTATGGCTACACCTTC. Protein: CAIKGGSYGYTF. The chain links TRBV10-3 to TRBJ1-2; D gene uncertain. The V end lost 9 bases, the J end lost 4 bases, and 12 bases lay between the germline ends. Germline CDR1 reads ENHRY; CDR2 reads SYGVKD. The CDR3 is made up of 12 amino acids.

This clonotype was detected a few times. This CDR3 is CASSATLAGGAFGGEQYF. CDR3 DNA sequence: TGTGCCAGCAGCGCAACCCTAGCGGGGGGCGCCTTCGGAGGCGAGCAGTACTTC. The rearrangement uses TRBV6-1 and TRBJ2-7; 11 bases match TRBD2. The V and J ends lost 6 bases and 6 bases, in that order; junction bases with no gene match: 19. Germline V lookup: CDR1 MNHNS, CDR2 SASEGT. The CDR3 sequence is 18 residues long.

V usage is TRBV7-2 and J usage is TRBJ2-1; D might be TRBD2 (6 bases). Germline V gene sequence: CDR1 SGHTA, CDR2 FQGNSA. Trimming took off 2 bases at V and 10 bases at J, with 21 bases between the two ends. The CDR3 loop spans 16 amino acids. As DNA, the CDR3 is TGTGCCAGCAGCTTAAGACTCGGCGGAGGGGAAGAGGAGCAGTTCTTC. This gives the protein CASSLRLGGGEEEQFF.